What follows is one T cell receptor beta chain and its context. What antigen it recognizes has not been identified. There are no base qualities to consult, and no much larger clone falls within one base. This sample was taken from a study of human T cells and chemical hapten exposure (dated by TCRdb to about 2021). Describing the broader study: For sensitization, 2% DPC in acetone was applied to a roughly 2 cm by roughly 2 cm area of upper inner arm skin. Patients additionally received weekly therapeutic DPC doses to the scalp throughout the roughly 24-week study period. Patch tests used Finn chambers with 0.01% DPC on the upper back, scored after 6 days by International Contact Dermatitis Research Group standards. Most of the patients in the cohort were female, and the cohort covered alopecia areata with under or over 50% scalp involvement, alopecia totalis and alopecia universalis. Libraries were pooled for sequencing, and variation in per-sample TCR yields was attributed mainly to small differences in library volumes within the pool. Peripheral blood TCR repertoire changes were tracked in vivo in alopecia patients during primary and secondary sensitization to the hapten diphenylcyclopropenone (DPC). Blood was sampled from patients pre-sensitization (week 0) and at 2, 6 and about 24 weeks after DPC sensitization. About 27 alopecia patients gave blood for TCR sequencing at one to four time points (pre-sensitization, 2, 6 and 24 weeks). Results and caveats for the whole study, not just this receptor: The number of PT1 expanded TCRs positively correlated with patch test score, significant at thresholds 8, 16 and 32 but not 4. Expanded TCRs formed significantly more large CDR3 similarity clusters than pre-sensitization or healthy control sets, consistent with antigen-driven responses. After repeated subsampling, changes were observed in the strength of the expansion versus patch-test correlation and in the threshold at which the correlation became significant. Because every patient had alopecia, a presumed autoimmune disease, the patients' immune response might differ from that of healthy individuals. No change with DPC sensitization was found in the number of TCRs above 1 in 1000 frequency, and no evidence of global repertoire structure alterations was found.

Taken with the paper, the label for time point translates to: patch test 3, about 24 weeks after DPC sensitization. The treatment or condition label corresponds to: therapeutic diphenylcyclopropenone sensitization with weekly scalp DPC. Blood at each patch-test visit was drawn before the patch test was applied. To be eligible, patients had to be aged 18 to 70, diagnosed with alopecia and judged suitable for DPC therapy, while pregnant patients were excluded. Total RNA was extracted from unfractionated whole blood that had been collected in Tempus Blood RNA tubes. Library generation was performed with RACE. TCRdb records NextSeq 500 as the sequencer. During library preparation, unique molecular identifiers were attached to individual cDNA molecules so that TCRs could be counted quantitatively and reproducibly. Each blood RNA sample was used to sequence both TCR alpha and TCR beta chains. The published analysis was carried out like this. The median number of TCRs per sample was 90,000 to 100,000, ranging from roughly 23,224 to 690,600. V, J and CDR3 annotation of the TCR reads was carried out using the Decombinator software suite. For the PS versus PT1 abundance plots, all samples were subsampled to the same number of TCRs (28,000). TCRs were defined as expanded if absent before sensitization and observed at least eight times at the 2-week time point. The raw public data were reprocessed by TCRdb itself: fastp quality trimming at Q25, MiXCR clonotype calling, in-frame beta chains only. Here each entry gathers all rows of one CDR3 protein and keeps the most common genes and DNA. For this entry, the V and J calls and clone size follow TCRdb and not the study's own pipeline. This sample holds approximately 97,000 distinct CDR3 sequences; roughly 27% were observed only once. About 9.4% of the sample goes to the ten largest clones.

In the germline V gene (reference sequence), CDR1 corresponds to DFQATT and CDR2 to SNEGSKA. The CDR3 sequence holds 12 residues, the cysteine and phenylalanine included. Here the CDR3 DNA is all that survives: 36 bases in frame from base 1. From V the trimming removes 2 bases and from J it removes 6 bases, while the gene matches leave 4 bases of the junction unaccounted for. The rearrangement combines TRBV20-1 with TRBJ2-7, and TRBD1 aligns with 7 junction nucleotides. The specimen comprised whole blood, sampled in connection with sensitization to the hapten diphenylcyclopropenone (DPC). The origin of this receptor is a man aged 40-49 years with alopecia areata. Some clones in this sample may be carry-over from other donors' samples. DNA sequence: TGCAGTGCTAGACAGGGGGTAATCGAGCAGTACTTC. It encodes CSARQGVIEQYF.